These T cell receptor beta chains were read from a single sample in a study of immune evolution from preneoplasia to lung adenocarcinoma. Assay: immunoSEQ multiplex PCR; the TCRdb copy retains only in-frame clones and omits some. Found here are roughly 40,000 clones, 74% of them singletons; the top ten hold approximately 6.5%. The specimen was FFPE invasive lung adenocarcinoma tissue. The receptors come from a person aged 55 to 70 with lung adenocarcinoma. Each CDR3 is given with its conserved first and last residue. A D gene is named only where the DNA matches it firmly. Clone size is given for some rows only: seen once, a few or many times, or a class if the clone is expanded.

clone_size d_call j_call v_call cdr3_aa cdr3_nt
. . TRBJ1-5 TRBV27 CASSFEGTQPQHF TGTGCCAGCAGTTTTGAGGGGACTCAGCCCCAGCATTTT
. . TRBJ2-2 TRBV5-1 CASRGSGTGELFF TGCGCCAGCAGGGGGTCGGGGACCGGGGAGCTGTTTTTT
. . TRBJ1-4 TRBV28 CASSLSRPNEKLFF TGTGCCAGCAGTTTAAGCAGGCCCAATGAAAAACTGTTTTTT
. TRBD1 TRBJ1-2 TRBV6-6 CASSYSWTGLDGYTF TGTGCCAGCAGTTACTCCTGGACAGGGCTGGATGGCTACACCTTC
. . TRBJ2-5 TRBV5-6 CASSLTRVEETQYF TGTGCCAGCAGCTTGACCAGGGTTGAGGAGACCCAGTACTTC
. TRBD1 TRBJ1-4 TRBV28 CASTEFRSDRGNEKLFF TGTGCCAGCACTGAATTTCGTAGCGACAGGGGTAATGAAAAACTGTTTTTT
. TRBD2 TRBJ2-1 TRBV18 CASSRTSGSDEQFF TGTGCCAGCTCACGGACTAGCGGGAGCGATGAGCAGTTCTTC
. . TRBJ2-1 TRBV18 CASSPGGGLDNEQFF TGTGCCAGCTCACCAGGGGGGGGCTTGGATAATGAGCAGTTCTTC
few . TRBJ2-7 TRBV19 CASSMQISGIGSYEQYF TGTGCCAGTAGTATGCAAATCTCAGGGATCGGCTCCTACGAGCAGTACTTC
. . TRBJ1-1 TRBV5-1 CASRERTGLVEAFF TGCGCCAGCAGGGAACGAACAGGGCTGGTAGAAGCTTTCTTT
. . TRBJ2-2 TRBV21-1 CASSSRGGATGTGELFF TGTGCCAGCAGCTCCCGGGGCGGGGCCACGGGCACCGGGGAGCTGTTTTTT
. . TRBJ2-1 TRBV7-6 CASTTGASEQFF TGTGCCAGCACCACGGGGGCTAGTGAGCAGTTCTTC
. . TRBJ1-1 TRBV7-9 CASSSEVLRNTEAFF TGTGCCAGCAGCTCAGAGGTACTCCGTAACACTGAAGCTTTCTTT
. . TRBJ1-2 TRBV6-5 CASSYVLGYGYTF TGTGCCAGCAGTTACGTCCTGGGCTATGGCTACACCTTC
few TRBD1 TRBJ1-2 TRBV5-1 CASSAAGTEYGYTF TGCGCCAGCAGCGCCGCCGGGACAGAATATGGCTACACCTTC
. . TRBJ2-6 TRBV5-1 CASSPGQGANVLTF TGCGCCAGCAGCCCTGGACAGGGGGCCAACGTCCTGACTTTC